The clone carrying this TCR beta chain has a handful of counts. The time point here: pre-sensitization, week 0. Treatment here: therapeutic diphenylcyclopropenone sensitization with weekly scalp DPC. It was from unfractionated whole blood that total RNA was extracted. Per the authors' pipeline: Samples had a median of 95,638 TCRs, ranging roughly 23,224 to 690,600. Via MiXCR, TCRdb re-called the RACE reads, giving one row per CDR3 protein. The V and J calls come from TCRdb's annotation, not from the publication. Of roughly 260,000 distinct CDR3 sequences in the sample, over 8% were seen once. This entry belongs to a study of human T cells and chemical hapten exposure. About the study: Scalp application of diphenylcyclopropenone was performed weekly in patients across the entire roughly 25-week study. The patients, most of them female, presented with alopecia areata, totalis or universalis.

V was trimmed by 5 bases and J by 4 bases, leaving 13 bases between them. Germline CDR1 and CDR2: KGHDR and SFDVKD. This CDR3 contains 15 residues. The receptor's source is a middle-aged woman with alopecia areata. Some clones in this sample may be carry-over from other donors' samples. The sequenced sample was whole blood, obtained in connection with sensitization to the hapten diphenylcyclopropenone (DPC). The V gene is TRBV24-1, the J gene TRBJ2-2, with D possibly TRBD2 on 6 matching bases. The CDR3 sequence: CATSGPAGATGELFF. The CDR3 DNA follows: TGTGCCACCAGTGGTCCAGCGGGTGCCACCGGGGAGCTGTTTTTT.